This T cell receptor beta chain was recovered during a study of vaccination effects on CD4 cells after COVID-19. Trimming left V 6 bases short and J 2 bases short, with 11 bases between. This CDR3 contains 14 residues. The germline V gene has CDR1 SNHLY and CDR2 FYNNEI. Having been cultured for 9 to 11 days, the cells underwent CD4+ T cell isolation. A few counts support this clone. The target antigen is unknown. Assay: immunoSEQ multiplex PCR; the TCRdb copy retains only in-frame clones and omits some. Seen here are about 66,000 clones, approximately 78% observed once, and the top ten hold around 21%.

This receptor was identified in a human donor who had a prior SARS-CoV-2 infection. The J gene is TRBJ1-3, the V gene TRBV2; D is unresolved. Sequences were derived from CD4+ T cells from PBMCs cultured without peptide, sampled before COVID-19 vaccination. The CDR3 sequence: CASSPPVPGNTIYF. The CDR3 bases are TGTGCCAGCAGCCCGCCGGTACCTGGAAACACCATATATTTT.